Shown below are 13 T cell receptor beta chains from a single sample sequenced in a study of response to subunit inactivated influenza vaccine. TCRdb re-called the RT-PCR reads through MiXCR, storing one row per CDR3 protein. The sample shows roughly 500,000 distinct CDR3 sequences, about 25% of them seen only once. Sequenced here: CD4+ T cells sorted from PBMCs, sampled more than 4 days after vaccination. All receptors derive from a man aged 45-65 years who received an inactivated influenza vaccine.

The chain recombines TRBV7-9 with TRBJ1-1; tentative D call: TRBD1 (5 bases). Germline CDR1 SEHNR, CDR2 FQNEAQ (reference sequence). CDR3 length: 14 residues. Trimming cost V 5 bases and J 6 bases, with 16 bases left between them. The CDR3, as DNA: TGTGCCAGCAGCCGCAATAATAGGGGCGCTGAAGCTTTCTTT. Translating it yields CASSRNNRGAEAFF.

A few counts support this clonotype. The chain is built from TRBV9 and TRBJ2-2; D may be TRBD1 (6 bases). This CDR3 comprises 14 residues. CDR1 SGDLS and CDR2 YYNGEE come from the germline V gene. V lost 0 bases to trimming and J lost 4 bases, with 7 bases between them. The CDR3 reads CASSVDRATGELFF. The CDR3 DNA sequence: TGTGCCAGCAGCGTAGACAGGGCCACCGGGGAGCTGTTTTTT.

The V gene is TRBV24-1, the J gene TRBJ2-5; tentatively, D is TRBD2 (7 bases). The CDR3 loop spans 16 amino acids. Germline CDR1 and CDR2: KGHDR and SFDVKD. The V end was cut by 4 bases, the J end by 1 base, with 15 bases between. Here the CDR3 reads CATSDTGAGAQETQYF. CDR3 coding DNA: TGTGCCACCAGTGACACCGGGGCGGGGGCCCAAGAGACCCAGTACTTC.

The chain uses TRBV7-6 and TRBJ2-1; 10 nucleotides line up with TRBD2. V gave up 5 bases and J gave up 5 bases; unmatched junction bases: 9. CDR3 length: 16 residues. Germline-derived CDR1 and CDR2 are SGHVS and FNYEAQ. The CDR3: CASSGIGLAVNNEQFF. CDR3 in DNA: TGTGCCAGCAGCGGGATCGGACTAGCGGTAAACAATGAGCAGTTCTTC.

This clonotype was recorded a few times. The chain employs TRBV24-1 and TRBJ2-5, with TRBD1 identical over 7 bases. V lost 2 bases to trimming and J lost 7 bases; unmatched junction nucleotides: 6. Germline values: CDR1 KGHDR, CDR2 SFDVKD. CDR3 length: 14 residues. CDR3 residues: CATSDSKGARTQYF. In DNA form, the CDR3 reads TGTGCCACCAGTGATTCAAAGGGGGCACGGACCCAGTACTTC.

This clonotype showed up just a few times. The gene calls are TRBV6-5 and TRBJ1-1; D ambiguous. Trimming took off 2 bases at V and 4 bases at J, with 14 bases between the two ends. Germline loops: CDR1 MNHEY, CDR2 SVGAGI. The CDR3 length is 15 residues. The CDR3 sequence: CASSYLPAKGTEAFF. The DNA of the CDR3 is TGTGCCAGCAGTTACCTCCCAGCCAAGGGCACTGAAGCTTTCTTT.

The gene calls are TRBV20-1 and TRBJ1-1, with 7 bases lining up with TRBD1. CDR3 length: 13 amino acids. V gave up 6 bases and J gave up 0 bases; unmatched junction bases: 4. CDR1 is DFQATT, CDR2 SNEGSKA, per germline (reference sequence). As DNA, the CDR3 is TGCAGTGCAAAACAGGGGATGAACACTGAAGCTTTCTTT. Its protein is CSAKQGMNTEAFF.

This clonotype was counted between two and nine times. The chain recombines TRBV20-1 with TRBJ1-6, with D maybe TRBD1 (6 bases). V was shortened by 3 bases and J by 6 bases, with 21 bases between the two germline ends. Germline CDR1 and CDR2: DFQATT and SNEGSKA (reference sequence). The CDR3 consists of 17 residues. CDR3 protein: CSASLGGAGEFNSPLHF. As DNA, the CDR3 is TGCAGTGCTAGTCTAGGTGGGGCAGGGGAGTTTAATTCACCCCTCCACTTT.

This clonotype occurred a few times. The chain employs TRBV6-1 and TRBJ2-7, with a tentative D call TRBD1 (5 bases). V was pared by 6 bases and J by 6 bases, with 15 bases between. The CDR3 extends over 13 amino acids. Looked up from germline, CDR1 is MNHNS and CDR2 is SASEGT. This chain's CDR3 is CASSNKARVEQYF. CDR3 DNA: TGTGCCAGCAGCAACAAAGCCAGGGTCGAGCAGTACTTC.

The V gene is TRBV27, the J gene TRBJ2-3; D uncertain. CDR1 and CDR2 from the germline V gene are MNHEY and SMNVEV (reference sequence). CDR3 length equals 14 residues. Trimming shortened V by 1 base and J by 6 bases, and 11 bases separated the two germline ends. The CDR3 protein is CASSLFARMDTQYF. CDR3 coding DNA: TGTGCCAGCAGTTTATTCGCTAGAATGGATACGCAGTATTTT.

This clonotype was observed many times. The gene calls are TRBV29-1 and TRBJ1-4, with 8 nucleotides matching TRBD1. Trimming took 1 base from V and 4 from J; bases not matched to a gene: 2. The germline gives CDR1 SQVTM, CDR2 ANQGSEA. The CDR3 runs 14 residues. The CDR3 DNA follows: TGCAGCGTTGAAGGGACAGGGAATAATGAAAAACTGTTTTTT. Translation gives CSVEGTGNNEKLFF.

In its sample, this clonotype was seen a few times. The chain joins TRBV14 to TRBJ2-3, with 11 bases identical to TRBD2. The V gene end was trimmed by 4 bases and the J gene end by 8 bases; junction bases not matched to a gene: 8. CDR1 SGHDN and CDR2 FVKESK come from the germline V gene. This CDR3 is built from 15 residues. The chain's CDR3 is CASSRPGLAVGTQYF. The CDR3 DNA reads as TGTGCCAGCAGCCGACCGGGACTAGCGGTGGGTACGCAGTATTTT.

This clonotype was picked up a small number of times. The V and J genes are TRBV10-3 and TRBJ2-3; 7 nucleotides agree with TRBD2. Germline CDR1 and CDR2: ENHRY and SYGVKD. CDR3 size: 14 residues. After removal of 4 bases from V and 4 bases from J, the junction contained 5 bases not matched to a gene. The CDR3 loop is CAISGGLSADTQYF. CDR3 in DNA: TGTGCCATCAGTGGGGGACTATCAGCAGATACGCAGTATTTT.